A single TCR beta chain is shown here with its context. Antigen: not known. Two lung cancer pathologists independently confirmed each histologic diagnosis. After pathologic assessment, macro-dissection selected premalignant or tumor cells for extraction. Sequenced by immunoSEQ multiplex PCR; TCRdb stores in-frame clones only, minus some. The table includes around 16,000 clones, 80% to 90% detected once. The sample originates from a study of immune evolution from preneoplasia to lung adenocarcinoma. Overall study findings and caveats: From normal lung to invasive adenocarcinoma, top clone frequencies appeared to decrease.

The CDR3 covers 16 residues. Germline CDR1 MGHRA, CDR2 YSYEKL. Trimming stripped 3 bases from V and 6 bases from J, with 21 bases between. Sequenced input: FFPE invasive lung adenocarcinoma tissue. The receptor's source is a person aged 65 to 85 with invasive lung adenocarcinoma. The J gene is TRBJ2-7, the V gene TRBV4-1, with D possibly being TRBD1 (5 bases). CDR3 nucleotide sequence: TGCGCCAGCAGCCAGAACCCCAGGGCCTCCGGGTCCGAGCAGTACTTC. Protein: CASSQNPRASGSEQYF.